These T cell receptor beta chains were read from a single sample in a study of vaccination effects on CD4 cells after COVID-19. The assay was immunoSEQ multiplex PCR, and TCRdb's table has in-frame clones only and misses some. The table lists some 52,000 clones, 60% to 80% of them singletons. No antigen has been assigned to these receptors. Specimen: CD4+ T cells from PBMCs cultured with HCoV-OC43 spike peptides, collected before COVID-19 vaccination. These receptors came from a human donor who received a COVID-19 vaccine. The CDR3 runs from the conserved cysteine through the conserved F or W. The D gene is left open where the match is weak. The listing skips clone size in some rows; elsewhere it reads once, few, many or a size class.

CASSYMTGHSTDTQYF,TGTGCCAGCAGCTATATGACAGGACATAGCACAGATACGCAGTATTTT,NA,TRBV5-4,TRBJ2-3,NA
CASSPNGANVLTF,TGTGCCAGCTCACCAAACGGGGCCAACGTCCTGACTTTC,NA,TRBV18,TRBJ2-6,once
CASSRTPLKQFF,TGTGCCAGCTCCAGGACCCCATTGAAGCAGTTCTTC,NA,TRBV3-1/TRBV3-2,TRBJ2-1,few
CASSLAADNSPLHF,TGCGCCAGCAGCTTGGCAGCGGATAATTCACCCCTCCACTTT,NA,TRBV5-1,TRBJ1-6,NA
CASSTLGTGGETQYF,TGTGCCAGCAGCACTCTTGGGACAGGGGGAGAGACCCAGTACTTC,TRBD1,TRBV5-6,TRBJ2-5,few
CASSLEGAGYGYTF,TGTGCCAGCAGCTTAGAGGGGGCCGGCTATGGCTACACCTTC,TRBD1,TRBV5-4,TRBJ1-2,NA
CASSYRGTANEKLFF,TGTGCCAGCAGTTACCGCGGGACAGCAAATGAAAAACTGTTTTTT,TRBD1,TRBV6-2/TRBV6-3,TRBJ1-4,NA
CASSSVGDTQYF,TGTGCCAGTAGCTCTGTCGGAGATACGCAGTATTTT,NA,TRBV19,TRBJ2-3,NA
CASSLDRGSYGYTF,TGTGCCAGCAGCTTAGATCGGGGTAGCTATGGCTACACCTTC,NA,TRBV11-2,TRBJ1-2,NA
CASSWPGNEKLFF,TGTGCCAGCAGCTGGCCGGGTAATGAAAAACTGTTTTTT,NA,TRBV7-8,TRBJ1-4,NA
CASRDRGQETQYF,TGTGCCAGTAGGGACAGGGGGCAAGAGACCCAGTACTTC,TRBD1,TRBV19,TRBJ2-5,NA
CASSWASGGASDTQYF,TGTGCCAGCAGCTGGGCTAGCGGGGGGGCCTCTGATACGCAGTATTTT,TRBD2,TRBV7-9,TRBJ2-3,NA
CASSFTGGSTDTQYF,TGTGCCAGCAGCTTTACAGGGGGCTCTACAGATACGCAGTATTTT,TRBD1,TRBV7-8,TRBJ2-3,NA
CAGETQYF,TGTGCGGGAGAGACCCAGTACTTC,NA,TRBV3-1/TRBV3-2,TRBJ2-5,NA
CASSEGTGLGYTF,TGCGCCAGCAGTGAGGGGACAGGGCTTGGCTACACCTTC,TRBD1,TRBV10-1,TRBJ1-2,few
CASSPVYGADSGNTIYF,TGTGCCAGCAGTCCGGTTTACGGTGCCGACTCTGGAAACACCATATATTTT,NA,TRBV6-6,TRBJ1-3,NA
CASSPDRVAEAFF,TGTGCCAGCTCGCCTGACAGGGTAGCTGAAGCTTTCTTT,TRBD1,TRBV18,TRBJ1-1,NA
CASSPEGTFYGYTF,TGTGCCAGCAGCCCGGAGGGGACTTTCTATGGCTACACCTTC,NA,TRBV4-2,TRBJ1-2,NA
CASSLGAALETQYF,TGTGCCAGCAGCTTGGGGGCGGCACTGGAGACCCAGTACTTC,NA,TRBV5-6,TRBJ2-5,once
CASTPRGSYNSPLHF,TGTGCCAGTACCCCCCGGGGGTCCTATAATTCACCCCTCCACTTT,NA,TRBV19,TRBJ1-6,few
CASRPTGLTTEAFF,TGTGCCAGCAGGCCTACAGGGCTTACGACTGAAGCTTTCTTT,NA,TRBV11-2,TRBJ1-1,NA
CASSDSGSPVGNEQFF,TGTGCCAGCAGTGACTCAGGTAGTCCTGTCGGGAATGAGCAGTTCTTC,NA,TRBV6-4,TRBJ2-1,NA
CASSPSWTGKGEQFF,TGTGCCAGTAGTCCTTCGTGGACAGGTAAGGGTGAGCAGTTCTTC,TRBD1,TRBV19,TRBJ2-1,once
CASSPGGPGELFF,TGCGCCAGCAGCCCGGGGGGGCCCGGGGAGCTGTTTTTT,TRBD2,TRBV5-1,TRBJ2-2,once
CASSWGQGNAQETQYF,TGTGCCAGCAGCTGGGGACAGGGGAATGCACAAGAGACCCAGTACTTC,TRBD1,TRBV5-8,TRBJ2-5,NA
CATSRDMDNSPLHF,TGTGCCACCAGCAGGGATATGGATAATTCACCCCTCCACTTT,NA,TRBV15,TRBJ1-6,NA
CASTKNGGHNYGYTF,TGTGCCAGCACCAAAAACGGGGGGCATAACTATGGCTACACCTTC,NA,TRBV6-5,TRBJ1-2,NA
CASSLTEGGAHTEAFF,TGTGCCAGCAGCCTAACCGAAGGAGGGGCACACACTGAAGCTTTCTTT,NA,TRBV28,TRBJ1-1,NA
CASSLGGARKTQYF,TGTGCCAGCAGTTTAGGGGGGGCAAGAAAGACCCAGTACTTC,NA,TRBV28,TRBJ2-5,once
CASSGSGVEKLFF,TGTGCCAGCAGCGGGTCAGGGGTTGAAAAACTGTTTTTT,NA,TRBV25-1,TRBJ1-4,NA
CSALGGTEAFF,TGCAGTGCACTCGGTGGCACTGAAGCTTTCTTT,NA,TRBV20-1,TRBJ1-1,NA